This entry lists 30 T cell receptor beta chains sequenced from one sample in a study of blood T cell repertoires in COVID-19. Produced via immunoSEQ multiplex PCR; TCRdb's table is partial and in-frame only. In the table there are roughly 350,000 clones, approximately 89% of which are singletons. What was sequenced was peripheral blood. The receptor set was obtained from a woman younger than 30 who had recovered from COVID-19.

The chain is built from TRBV4-3 and TRBJ2-1, with 11 bases matching TRBD1. The V gene's germline CDR1 is LGHNA and CDR2 YSLEER. CDR3 length: 16 amino acids. J gave up 9 bases and V 2 bases, and 9 bases lay outside the gene matches. As DNA, the CDR3 is TGCGCCAGCAGCCAACTGTGGACAGGGGGCAAAGGTGAGCAGTTCTTC. Protein: CASSQLWTGGKGEQFF.

This chain connects TRBV11-3 to TRBJ2-1; 9 nucleotides agree with TRBD2. The CDR3 contains 16 residues. The germline V gene has CDR1 SGHNT and CDR2 YENEEA. V lost 0 bases, J lost 9 bases, and 9 bases stayed unmatched. The CDR3 DNA reads as TGTGCCAGCAGCTTAGATCCCGGACTAGCGATAGGTGAGCAGTTCTTC. As protein: CASSLDPGLAIGEQFF.

In DNA, the CDR3 is TGTGCCAGCAGCCCGGGCGGGGGTTTGACTAATGAAAAACTGTTTTTT. This gives the protein CASSPGGGLTNEKLFF. V and J are TRBV5-4 and TRBJ1-4, with a possible D match to TRBD1 (5 bases). Trimming took 4 bases from V and 2 from J, leaving 15 bases between them. In germline, CDR1 is SGHNT, CDR2 YYREEE (reference sequence). The CDR3 extends over 16 amino acids.

The chain carries TRBV6-2 or TRBV6-3 and TRBJ2-1, with 14 bases identical to TRBD2. This CDR3 spans 14 amino acids. Trimming took 5 bases from V and 7 from J; bases not matched to a gene: 1. Germline CDR1 is MNHEY and CDR2 is SVGEGT. CDR3 nucleotides: TGTGCCAGCAGTGGGACTAGCGGGAGTAATGAGCAGTTCTTC. Protein: CASSGTSGSNEQFF.

V and J are TRBV7-9 and TRBJ1-1; 7 bases match TRBD1. Germline V gene lookup returns CDR1 SEHNR and CDR2 FQNEAQ (reference sequence). The ends lost 5 bases at V and 5 bases at J; junction bases unmatched: 8. CDR3 size: 14 residues. In nucleotides, the CDR3 is TGTGCCAGCAGCGCTGGACAGGCCCTGACTGAAGCTTTCTTT. This translates into CASSAGQALTEAFF.

This clone has a single count. The chain uses TRBV11-3 and TRBJ1-4; D gene unclear. This CDR3 is 15 amino acids long. CDR1 and CDR2 (germline): SGHNT, YENEEA. V lost 5 bases, J lost 8 bases, and 18 bases lay in between. The CDR3 bases are TGTGCCAGCAGCCCCGGTGAGACAAGAGGGGAAAAACTGTTTTTT. Translation gives CASSPGETRGEKLFF.

The gene calls are TRBV29-1 and TRBJ1-1; no firm D call. The CDR3 has 10 residues. Trimming left V 6 bases short and J 10 bases short, with 12 bases between. CDR1 and CDR2 (germline): SQVTM, ANQGSEA. The CDR3 loop reads CSVGEGRAFF. As DNA, the CDR3 is TGCAGCGTCGGGGAAGGACGAGCTTTCTTT.

This clone was recorded once. V usage is TRBV4-3 and J usage is TRBJ1-1; no clear D gene. The length of the CDR3 is 14 residues. Per the germline V gene, CDR1 is LGHNA and CDR2 is YSLEER. Trimming pared 4 bases from V and 3 bases from J, leaving 12 bases between. The CDR3 here is CASSPNLRYTEAFF. CDR3 DNA sequence: TGCGCCAGCAGCCCTAATCTGCGTTACACTGAAGCTTTCTTT.

This clone was seen just once. The chain employs TRBV13 and TRBJ1-2; possibly TRBD1 for D (6 bases). This CDR3 comprises 13 residues. V lost 5 bases and J lost 3, with 10 bases in between. Germline V gene data show CDR1 as PRHDT and CDR2 as FYEKMQ (reference sequence). Here the CDR3 reads CASSQQGDYGYTF. The CDR3 DNA is TGTGCCAGCAGCCAACAGGGTGACTATGGCTACACCTTC.

The count of this clone is one. The chain has TRBV3-1 (or the pseudogene TRBV3-2) and TRBJ2-3; TRBD2 aligns across 11 bases. The germline V gene has CDR1 LGHDT and CDR2 YNNKEL (reference sequence). CDR3 length equals 16 residues. After removal of 5 bases from V and 1 base from J, the junction contained 5 bases not matched to a gene. The CDR3 spells CASSSLAGAGTDTQYF. The CDR3 DNA reads as TGTGCCAGCAGCTCACTAGCGGGAGCGGGCACAGATACGCAGTATTTT.

V gene TRBV7-9 combines with J gene TRBJ2-5; the D is unclear. Germline V lookup: CDR1 SEHNR, CDR2 FQNEAQ (reference sequence). The CDR3 sequence is 14 residues long. V dropped 1 base and J dropped 2 bases, with 8 bases sitting between them. CDR3 loop: CASSLESLQETQYF. In nucleotides, the CDR3 is TGTGCCAGCAGCTTAGAATCACTTCAAGAGACCCAGTACTTC.

The genes are TRBV11-3 and TRBJ2-3; D call uncertain. V dropped 5 bases and J dropped 1 base, with 10 bases sitting between them. CDR1 is SGHNT and CDR2 is YENEEA in the germline V gene. The CDR3 loop spans 14 amino acids. CDR3 residues: CASSLPLRTDTQYF. As DNA, the CDR3 is TGTGCCAGCAGCCTTCCCCTCCGCACAGATACGCAGTATTTT.

The sample holds one count of this clone. The chain recombines TRBV30 with TRBJ1-4, with D possibly being TRBD1 (5 bases). Germline CDR1 reads GTSNPN; CDR2 reads SVGIG (reference sequence). CDR3 length: 15 residues. Trimming took 2 bases from V and 4 from J, leaving 14 bases between them. For the CDR3, the DNA is TGTGCCTGGAGTCCGCGGACACGGATTAATGAAAAACTGTTTTTT. It encodes CAWSPRTRINEKLFF.

CDR3 region: CASTSGSGIGTQYF. Written as DNA, the CDR3 is TGTGCCAGTACCTCGGGTAGCGGTATAGGGACCCAGTACTTC. The chain joins TRBV19 to TRBJ2-5; TRBD2 is a possible D gene (6 bases). With 7 bases removed from V and 7 bases from J, the gap between germline ends came to 19 bases. From germline, CDR1 is LNHDA and CDR2 SQIVND (reference sequence). The CDR3 runs 14 residues.

A remark on this clone: Other DNA variants within this sample encode the same CDR3. The CDR3, as DNA: TGTGCCAGCAGTTTCCGCGGGAGCTACAATGAGCAGTTCTTC. Amino acid sequence: CASSFRGSYNEQFF. This chain connects TRBV27 to TRBJ2-1, with 7 bases lining up with TRBD2. Germline V CDR1 and CDR2: MNHEY, SMNVEV (reference sequence). The junction had 2 bases not matched to a gene; V was cut back by 3 bases and J by 3 bases. The CDR3 length is 14 residues.

The rearrangement links TRBV25-1 to TRBJ1-2, with D perhaps matching TRBD1 (6 bases). From germline, CDR1 is MGHDK and CDR2 SYGVNS. The CDR3 consists of 17 residues. V shed 5 bases and J shed 1 base, with 20 bases lying between them. This CDR3 reads CASSTQGSQDFNYGYTF. CDR3 sequence (DNA): TGTGCCAGCAGTACACAGGGATCTCAAGATTTTAACTATGGCTACACCTTC.

The V and J genes are TRBV7-2 and TRBJ1-6, with D uncertain. Deletions cut 1 base from V and 7 bases from J, with 11 bases between. The germline CDR1 and CDR2 sequences are SGHTA and FQGNSA. CDR3 length: 15 amino acids. The CDR3 nucleotides read TGTGCCAGCAGCTTAGTTTACCGGGGAAATTCACCCCTCCACTTT. As protein: CASSLVYRGNSPLHF.

This clone came up once. The chain has TRBV7-2 and TRBJ2-1; TRBD2 might be the D (5 bases). V shed 6 bases and J shed 10 bases, with 13 bases lying between them. This CDR3 is 12 amino acids long. Germline CDR1 and CDR2: SGHTA and FQGNSA. The CDR3 region has the DNA TGTGCCAGCAGTCCCCAGCGGAGGGAGCAGTTCTTC. Residues: CASSPQRREQFF.

V and J are TRBV6-5 and TRBJ1-5; the D is unclear. The V and J ends lost 8 bases and 0 bases respectively, with 11 bases between them. The CDR3 sequence is 14 residues long. The germline V gene encodes CDR1 MNHEY and CDR2 SVGAGI. This CDR3 reads CASEGSYSNQPQHF. DNA for the CDR3: TGTGCCAGCGAGGGCAGTTATAGCAATCAGCCCCAGCATTTT.

The chain is built from TRBV15 and TRBJ1-2; 9 nucleotides line up with TRBD1. With V trimmed by 1 base and J by 7 bases, 10 bases remained unmatched. Per the germline V gene, CDR1 is LNHNV and CDR2 is YYDKDF (reference sequence). This CDR3 has 16 residues. This CDR3 reads CATSRVPGQGSVGYTF. CDR3 DNA: TGTGCCACCAGCAGAGTCCCGGGACAGGGATCGGTTGGCTACACCTTC.

The chain joins TRBV9 to TRBJ2-2, with a tentative D call TRBD2 (5 bases). Germline V lookup: CDR1 SGDLS, CDR2 YYNGEE. The CDR3 is 17 amino acids. The V and J ends lost 3 bases and 2 bases respectively, with 17 bases between them. CDR3 DNA: TGTGCCAGCAGCGCCCCCGGGGTTGGCGGCAACACCGGGGAGCTGTTTTTT. Encoded protein: CASSAPGVGGNTGELFF.

The chain joins TRBV11-2 to TRBJ2-4, with 10 bases that match TRBD1. Germline trimming cut 5 bases from V and 8 bases from J; bases unmatched to any gene: 6. This CDR3 has 14 residues. Germline CDR1 is SGHAT and CDR2 is FQNNGV. The CDR3 loop is CASSATGGGYIQYF. As DNA, the CDR3 is TGTGCCAGCAGCGCGACAGGGGGCGGGTACATTCAGTACTTC.

This chain connects TRBV5-4 to TRBJ1-6; 10 bases match TRBD1. Germline CDR1 and CDR2: SGHNT and YYREEE (reference sequence). Trimming removed 3 bases from V and 7 bases from J; junction bases left unmatched: 4. This CDR3 comprises 15 residues. The CDR3 DNA is TGTGCCAGCAGCTCCAGGGACAGGGGCAATTCACCCCTCCACTTT. Translating it yields CASSSRDRGNSPLHF.

This clone was detected only once. The chain employs TRBV25-1 and TRBJ1-4; no definite D call. The V and J ends lost 5 bases and 2 bases respectively, with 18 bases between them. Germline V CDR1 and CDR2: MGHDK, SYGVNS. There are 17 residues in the CDR3. CDR3 residues: CASSPPVEKRTNEKLFF. CDR3 coding DNA: TGTGCCAGCAGTCCCCCAGTTGAGAAGCGGACTAATGAAAAACTGTTTTTT.

V usage is TRBV12-5 and J usage is TRBJ1-1; D is undetermined. V was pared by 0 bases and J by 2 bases, with 10 bases between. From germline, CDR1 is LGHNT and CDR2 FRNRAP. The CDR3 covers 15 residues. The CDR3: CASGLVLTENTEAFF. DNA of the CDR3: TGTGCTAGTGGTTTGGTACTCACAGAAAACACTGAAGCTTTCTTT.

The rearrangement uses TRBV18 and TRBJ2-5; a weak D match, TRBD2 (6 bases). V lost 6 bases to trimming and J lost 0 bases, with 14 bases between them. Germline CDR1 KGHSH, CDR2 LQKENI. The CDR3 has 15 residues. DNA of the CDR3: TGTGCCAGCTCCCAAATGGGGGGTGACCAAGAGACCCAGTACTTC. Its translation is CASSQMGGDQETQYF.

The chain couples TRBV5-6 to TRBJ2-3; 11 nucleotides align to TRBD2. Trimming removed 1 base from V and 3 bases from J; junction bases left unmatched: 4. CDR1 and CDR2 from the germline V gene are SGHDT and YYEEEE. The CDR3 is made up of 16 amino acids. The CDR3 DNA follows: TGTGCCAGCAGCTTGTGGCTAGCGGGAGGTACAGATACGCAGTATTTT. Translation gives CASSLWLAGGTDTQYF.

V usage is TRBV25-1 and J usage is TRBJ1-5; tentatively, D is TRBD1 (5 bases). Trimming shortened V by 3 bases and J by 7 bases, and 16 bases separated the two germline ends. The CDR3 is made up of 15 amino acids. Germline loops: CDR1 MGHDK, CDR2 SYGVNS. CDR3 in amino acids: CASSDTGVSEQPQHF. In nucleotides, the CDR3 is TGTGCCAGCAGTGACACGGGGGTATCAGAACAGCCCCAGCATTTT.

Remarks on this clone: Other DNA sequences in this sample translate to the same CDR3. The rearrangement joins TRBV9 to TRBJ2-1, with 9 bases matching TRBD1. This CDR3 comprises 14 residues. In germline, CDR1 is SGDLS, CDR2 YYNGEE. V shed 2 bases and J 7 bases; nucleotides not matched to a gene: 4. CDR3 bases: TGTGCCAGCAGCGTCGGAGACAGGGGGAATGAGCAGTTCTTC. Its translation: CASSVGDRGNEQFF.

V and J are TRBV14 and TRBJ2-6; TRBD1 matches at 11 bases. V dropped 3 bases and J dropped 3; count of bases not matched to a gene: 13. CDR3 length: 20 amino acids. Germline CDR1 reads SGHDN; CDR2 reads FVKESK. The CDR3 DNA reads TGTGCCAGCAGCCAGGGCCTCCGGGACAGGGGGTATAATGGGGCCAACGTCCTGACTTTC. It codes for CASSQGLRDRGYNGANVLTF.